This TCR beta chain was observed in a study of blood T cell repertoires in COVID-19. At the level of the study: Acute and convalescent COVID-19 samples came from the United States, Italy and Spain. Nucleic acid was either cDNA or gDNA, and it came from T cells, B-cell-depleted T cells, or PBMCs.

Germline CDR1 and CDR2: MNHNS and SASEGT. Trimming cost V 1 base and J 1 base; bases outside gene matches: 6. This CDR3 region has 17 residues. In the original processing: Scientists estimated how many nucleated cells there were by amplifying reference gene primers. Assay: immunoSEQ multiplex PCR; the TCRdb copy retains only in-frame clones and omits some. The DNA was the basis for D and trimming; V, J and clone size are from that table. Of approximately 48,000 clones listed, 75% to 90% are singletons. The gene calls are TRBV6-1 and TRBJ2-5, with 10 nucleotides matching TRBD2. Sample: peripheral blood. The source of this sequence is a man aged 55 to 70 with acute or convalescent COVID-19. CDR3 region: CASSEGGASGGQETQYF. The CDR3 DNA sequence: TGTGCCAGCAGTGAAGGTGGGGCTAGCGGGGGCCAAGAGACCCAGTACTTC.